In its sample, the clone carrying this T cell receptor beta chain was seen a few times. This entry is derived from a study of tumor-infiltrating lymphocytes in primary liver carcinoma. In the study overall: Sample yields, roughly 3.65 to 7.13 million productive TCRbeta reads, were similar across the tissue types.

Total RNA (roughly 530 ng) served as template for TCR beta cDNA synthesis primed by a constant-region primer. Researchers made the TCR beta libraries by running three nested multiplex PCR rounds with slightly modified ARM-PCR. PCR rounds one and two used TRBV1-TRBV30 forward primers with a C-beta reverse primer for around 10 cycles each. TCRdb recomputed calls from the multiplex PCR reads with MiXCR, one row per CDR3 protein. Counted here are tens of thousands of distinct CDR3 sequences, roughly 71% occurring once; the ten biggest clones make up more than 25%. From unsorted bulk tissue weighing roughly 17-31 mg, DNA and RNA were co-extracted. Cases comprised patients with primary liver carcinoma who received surgical resection. Germline V gene data show CDR1 as SQVTM and CDR2 as ANQGSEA. This CDR3 comprises 15 residues.

The receptor comes from a man aged 40-49 years with primary liver carcinoma and hepatitis B virus infection. J is TRBJ2-2 and V is TRBV29-1; TRBD2 matches 10 bases. Input material: tumor-adjacent normal liver tissue. CDR3 protein: CSIGTSAANTGELFF. The DNA of the CDR3 is TGCAGTATTGGGACTAGCGCGGCGAACACCGGGGAGCTGTTTTTT.